This TCR beta chain was retrieved from a study of T-cell reconstitution after alpha-beta-depleted transplantation in children. Unique molecular identifiers were used in preparing the TCRbeta library. TCRdb re-derived calls from the PCR reads in MiXCR, one entry per CDR3 protein. The top ten hold 20% to 25% of the sample, which has about 280,000 distinct CDR3 sequences, roughly 11% seen once. V lost 7 bases, J lost 3 bases, and 24 bases lay in between. CDR1 is MNHEY, CDR2 SMNVEV, per germline (reference sequence). The CDR3 spans 17 residues. This clonotype has only a few counts. The chain recombines TRBV27 with TRBJ1-2; no clear D. This TCR was sampled from a male patient between 2 and 10 years old who had a stem cell transplant for chronic granulomatous disease, so the T cells may come from the graft donor. The sequences come from peripheral blood, collected 180 days after TCRalphabeta/CD19-depleted stem cell transplant. Written as DNA, the CDR3 is TGTGCCAGCACCTCATCGCACCCGGCGGGGTATCACTATGGCTACACCTTC. Its translation: CASTSSHPAGYHYGYTF.